This T cell receptor beta chain was documented in a study of chemoradiotherapy in HPV16-positive cancers. In the study overall: Candidate HPV-specific T-cell clones and common TCR motifs came from functional assays in a couple of HPV16-positive patients. Overall study findings and caveats: Non-HPV-specific T cells did not expand in tumors during treatment, whereas candidate HPV-specific clones and E7-related motifs did. For HPV16-positive patients, expanding HPV-responsive T cells associated with longer recurrence-free survival.

A note on this clone: Its antigen is unidentified.

Germline V gene data show CDR1 as PRHDT and CDR2 as FYEKMQ (reference sequence). CDR3 length: 15 residues. V was pared by 3 bases and J by 5 bases, with 8 bases of the junction left unmatched. TCRdb's copy holds only in-frame clones and misses some; the assay was immunoSEQ multiplex PCR. This sample has roughly 12,000 clones; more than 75% occur once, and the top ten carry 5% to 7%. Repertoires were sampled repeatedly during chemoradiotherapy. The sequence derives from a human donor with HPV-associated anogenital cancer. The gene calls are TRBV13 and TRBJ1-1; 8 positions agree with TRBD1. Sequenced material: blood, taken from a patient who underwent chemoradiotherapy. CDR3 bases: TGTGCCAGCAGCTTTTTTCCACAGGGGGGAACTGAAGCTTTCTTT. As protein: CASSFFPQGGTEAFF. Full variable domain (rest looked up from reference TRBV13 and TRBJ1-1): AAGVIQSPRHLIKEKRETATLKCYPIPRHDTVYWYQQGPGQDPQFLISFYEKMQSDKGSIPDRFSAQQFSDYHSELNMSSLELGDSALYFCASSFFPQGGTEAFFGQGTRLTVV.